These 5 T cell receptor beta chains originate from one sample sequenced in a study of identical twins. TCRdb reprocessed the 5' RACE reads via MiXCR and lists one record per CDR3 protein. The table lists approximately 890,000 distinct CDR3 sequences, around 12% of them singletons. This sample also belongs to another study, concerning yellow fever vaccine responses in identical twins.

What was sequenced was PBMCs. These receptor sequences come from a woman between 18 and 29 years old in good health.

This clonotype turned up a few times. The V gene is TRBV29-1, the J gene TRBJ2-3; TRBD2 aligns across 10 bases. Germline CDR1 is SQVTM and CDR2 is ANQGSEA. This CDR3 has 13 amino acids. Trimming removed 7 bases from V and 1 base from J; junction bases left unmatched: 2. CDR3 in amino acids: CSGGTSGTDTQYF. CDR3 bases: TGCAGCGGCGGGACTAGCGGCACAGATACGCAGTATTTT.

The chain has TRBV27 and TRBJ1-2; 9 nucleotides align to TRBD1. Germline-derived CDR1 and CDR2 are MNHEY and SMNVEV (reference sequence). The CDR3 consists of 17 residues. The ends lost 3 bases at V and 6 bases at J; junction bases unmatched: 14. CDR3 amino acids: CASSFWDRASTRDGYTF. CDR3 in DNA: TGTGCCAGCAGTTTCTGGGACAGGGCCTCTACCAGGGATGGCTACACCTTC.

The rearrangement uses TRBV21-1 and TRBJ2-1; the D call TRBD2 from the table was never checked on the DNA. TRBV21-1 is termed a pseudogene. The CDR3 extends over 14 amino acids. CDR3 in amino acids: CASSRAGDESWQFF. The DNA for the CDR3 is TGTGCCAGCAGCCGAGCGGGGGACGAGAGCTGGCAGTTCTTC.

Comment on this clonotype: At one end the junction does not follow the germline gene, possibly because of a read error. The gene calls are TRBV10-3 and TRBJ2-5; D unresolved. The CDR3 consists of 12 residues. Germline V gene sequence: CDR1 ENHRY, CDR2 SYGVKD. In DNA, the CDR3 is TGTGCCGTCAGCCAGCGCCAAGAGACCCAGTACTTC. The encoded protein is CAVSQRQETQYF.

This clonotype was picked up many times. For the CDR3, the DNA is TGCAGCGTTAAACAGGGTACCGGGGAGCTGTTTTTT. This encodes CSVKQGTGELFF. This sequence joins TRBV29-1 and TRBJ2-2, with D possibly TRBD1 on 6 matching bases. The V gene lost 5 bases and the J gene lost 5 bases, with 9 bases spanning the gap. The CDR3 has 12 amino acids. In germline, CDR1 is SQVTM, CDR2 ANQGSEA.